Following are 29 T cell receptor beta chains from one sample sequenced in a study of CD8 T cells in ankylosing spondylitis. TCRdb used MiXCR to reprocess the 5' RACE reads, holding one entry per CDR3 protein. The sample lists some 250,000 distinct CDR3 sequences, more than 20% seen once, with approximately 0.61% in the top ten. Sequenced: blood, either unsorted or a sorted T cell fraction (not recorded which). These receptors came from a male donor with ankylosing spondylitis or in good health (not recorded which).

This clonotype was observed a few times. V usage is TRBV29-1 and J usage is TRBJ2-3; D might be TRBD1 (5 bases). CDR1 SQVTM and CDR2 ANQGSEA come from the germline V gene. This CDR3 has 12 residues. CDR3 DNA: TGCAGTGTCATAAGGGGAACAGATACGCAGTATTTT. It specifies CSVIRGTDTQYF.

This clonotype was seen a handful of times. The CDR3 DNA follows: TGTGCCAGCAATCAAGGAGTTTTGAACACTGAAGCTTTCTTT. Amino acid sequence: CASNQGVLNTEAFF. The chain links TRBV12-3 or TRBV12-4 to TRBJ1-1; no clear D. This CDR3 comprises 14 residues. V lost 7 bases and J lost 0, with 12 bases in between.

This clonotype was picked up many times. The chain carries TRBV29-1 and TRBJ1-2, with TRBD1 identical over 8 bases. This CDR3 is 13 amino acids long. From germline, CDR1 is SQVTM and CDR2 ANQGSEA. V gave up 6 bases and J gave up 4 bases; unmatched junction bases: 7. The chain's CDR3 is CSVRDRMAYGYTF. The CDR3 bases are TGCAGCGTGAGGGACAGGATGGCCTATGGCTACACCTTC.

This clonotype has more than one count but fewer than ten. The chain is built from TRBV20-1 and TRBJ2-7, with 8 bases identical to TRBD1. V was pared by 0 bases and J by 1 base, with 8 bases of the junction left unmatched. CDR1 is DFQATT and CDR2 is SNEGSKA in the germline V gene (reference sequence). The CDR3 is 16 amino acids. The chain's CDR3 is CSARDTGQVPSYEQYF. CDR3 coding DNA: TGCAGTGCTAGAGATACGGGACAGGTACCATCCTACGAGCAGTACTTC.

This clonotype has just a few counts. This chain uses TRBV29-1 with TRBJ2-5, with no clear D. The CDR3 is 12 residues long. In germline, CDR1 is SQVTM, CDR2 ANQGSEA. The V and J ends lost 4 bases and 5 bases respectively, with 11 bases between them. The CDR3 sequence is CSVADRRETQYF. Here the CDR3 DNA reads TGCAGCGTTGCTGATAGGCGGGAGACCCAGTACTTC.

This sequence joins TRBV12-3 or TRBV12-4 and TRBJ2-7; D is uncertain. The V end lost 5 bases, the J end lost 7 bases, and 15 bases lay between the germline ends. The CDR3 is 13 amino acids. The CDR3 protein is CASSATKGREQYF. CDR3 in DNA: TGTGCCAGCAGTGCGACAAAGGGTAGGGAGCAGTACTTC.

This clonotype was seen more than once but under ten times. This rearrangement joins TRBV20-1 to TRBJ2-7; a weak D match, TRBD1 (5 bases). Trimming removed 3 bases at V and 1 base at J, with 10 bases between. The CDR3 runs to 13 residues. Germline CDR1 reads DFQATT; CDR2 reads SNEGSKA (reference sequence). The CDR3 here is CSARRQISYEQYF. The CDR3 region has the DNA TGCAGTGCTAGGAGACAGATTTCCTACGAGCAGTACTTC.

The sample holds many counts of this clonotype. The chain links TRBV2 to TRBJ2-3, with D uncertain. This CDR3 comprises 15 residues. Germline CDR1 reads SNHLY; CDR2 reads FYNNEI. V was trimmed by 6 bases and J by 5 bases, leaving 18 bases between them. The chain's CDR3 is CASSPKTLFEDTQYF. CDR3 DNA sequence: TGTGCCAGCAGCCCGAAAACCCTATTTGAAGATACGCAGTATTTT.

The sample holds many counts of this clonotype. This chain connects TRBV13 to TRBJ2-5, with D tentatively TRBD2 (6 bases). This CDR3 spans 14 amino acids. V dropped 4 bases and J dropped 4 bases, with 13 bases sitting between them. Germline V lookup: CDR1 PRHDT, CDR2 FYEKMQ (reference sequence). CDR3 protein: CASSSSEVVETQYF. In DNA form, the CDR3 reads TGTGCCAGCAGCTCTAGCGAAGTAGTAGAGACCCAGTACTTC.

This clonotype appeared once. The CDR3 nucleotides read TGTGCCAGCAGTACACACAGGGTACCCGGGGAGCTGTTTTTT. Protein product: CASSTHRVPGELFF. The gene calls are TRBV12-3 or TRBV12-4 and TRBJ2-2, with D maybe TRBD1 (6 bases). Trimming took off 5 bases at V and 6 bases at J, with 13 bases between the two ends. The CDR3 loop spans 14 amino acids.

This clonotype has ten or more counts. CDR3 sequence: CASSREGSTEAFF. CDR3 coding DNA: TGCGCCAGCAGTCGCGAGGGGAGCACTGAAGCTTTCTTT. The gene calls are TRBV5-1 and TRBJ1-1, with D perhaps TRBD1 (5 bases). V lost 5 bases, J lost 4 bases, and 12 bases lay in between. The CDR3 is 13 amino acids. CDR1 SGHRS and CDR2 YFSETQ come from the germline V gene.

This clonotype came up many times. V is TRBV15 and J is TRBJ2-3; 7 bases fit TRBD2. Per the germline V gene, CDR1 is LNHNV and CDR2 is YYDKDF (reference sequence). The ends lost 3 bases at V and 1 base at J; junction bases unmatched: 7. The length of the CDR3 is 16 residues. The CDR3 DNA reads TGTGCCACCAGCAGCCCTCCTAGCGGACGCACAGATACGCAGTATTTT. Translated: CATSSPPSGRTDTQYF.

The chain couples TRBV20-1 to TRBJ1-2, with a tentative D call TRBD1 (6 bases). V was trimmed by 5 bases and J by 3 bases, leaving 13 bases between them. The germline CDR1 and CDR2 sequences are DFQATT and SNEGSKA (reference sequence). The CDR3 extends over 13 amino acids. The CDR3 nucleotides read TGCAGTGCTCAAGAACAGGGCTACTATGGCTACACCTTC. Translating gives CSAQEQGYYGYTF.

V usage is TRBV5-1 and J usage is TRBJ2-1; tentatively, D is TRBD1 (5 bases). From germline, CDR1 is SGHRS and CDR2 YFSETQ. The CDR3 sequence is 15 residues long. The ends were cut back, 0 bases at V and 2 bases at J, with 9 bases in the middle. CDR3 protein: CASSLVGETYNEQFF. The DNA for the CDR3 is TGCGCCAGCAGCTTGGTAGGGGAAACCTACAATGAGCAGTTCTTC.

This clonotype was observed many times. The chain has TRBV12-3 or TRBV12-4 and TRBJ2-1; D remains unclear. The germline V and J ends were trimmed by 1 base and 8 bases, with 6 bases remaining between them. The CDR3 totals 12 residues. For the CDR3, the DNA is TGTGCCAGCAGTTTAGAGGAGTATGAGCAGTTCTTC. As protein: CASSLEEYEQFF.

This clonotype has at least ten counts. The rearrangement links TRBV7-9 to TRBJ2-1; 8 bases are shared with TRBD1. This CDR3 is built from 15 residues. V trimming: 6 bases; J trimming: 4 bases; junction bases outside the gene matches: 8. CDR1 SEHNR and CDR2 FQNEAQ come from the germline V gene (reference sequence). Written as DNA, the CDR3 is TGTGCCAGCAGGCGGACAGGGCCGATGTACAATGAGCAGTTCTTC. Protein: CASRRTGPMYNEQFF.

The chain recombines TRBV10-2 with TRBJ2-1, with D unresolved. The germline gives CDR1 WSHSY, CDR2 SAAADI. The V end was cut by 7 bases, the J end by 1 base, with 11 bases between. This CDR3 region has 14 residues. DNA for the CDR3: TGCGCCAGCATCCGCGACCTATCCTACAATGAGCAGTTCTTC. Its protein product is CASIRDLSYNEQFF.

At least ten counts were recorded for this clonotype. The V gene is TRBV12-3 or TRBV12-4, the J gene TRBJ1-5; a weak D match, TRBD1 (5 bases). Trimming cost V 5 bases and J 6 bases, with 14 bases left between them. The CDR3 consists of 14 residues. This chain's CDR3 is CASSAGLEVQPQHF. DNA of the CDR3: TGTGCCAGCAGTGCGGGACTGGAGGTTCAGCCCCAGCATTTT.

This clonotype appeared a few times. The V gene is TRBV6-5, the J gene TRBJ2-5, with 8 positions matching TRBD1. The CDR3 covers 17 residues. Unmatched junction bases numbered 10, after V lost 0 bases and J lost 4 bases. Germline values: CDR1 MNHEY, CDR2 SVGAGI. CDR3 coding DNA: TGTGCCAGCAGTTACTCTGGGAGGACAGGGAAAGGAGAGACCCAGTACTTC. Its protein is CASSYSGRTGKGETQYF.

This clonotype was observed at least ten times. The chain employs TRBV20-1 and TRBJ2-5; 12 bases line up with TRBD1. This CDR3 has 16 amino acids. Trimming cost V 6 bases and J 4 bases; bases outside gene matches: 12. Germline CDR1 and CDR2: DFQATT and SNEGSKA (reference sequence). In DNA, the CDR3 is TGCAGTGCCACAGGCTGGGACAGGGGGCAGTCAGAGACCCAGTACTTC. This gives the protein CSATGWDRGQSETQYF.

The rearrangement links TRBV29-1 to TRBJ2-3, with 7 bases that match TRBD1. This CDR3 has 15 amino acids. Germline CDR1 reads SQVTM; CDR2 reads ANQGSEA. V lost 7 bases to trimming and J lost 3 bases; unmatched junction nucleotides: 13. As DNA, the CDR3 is TGCAGCGCTGACAGGGAGTCTACCCCTACAGATACGCAGTATTTT. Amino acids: CSADRESTPTDTQYF.

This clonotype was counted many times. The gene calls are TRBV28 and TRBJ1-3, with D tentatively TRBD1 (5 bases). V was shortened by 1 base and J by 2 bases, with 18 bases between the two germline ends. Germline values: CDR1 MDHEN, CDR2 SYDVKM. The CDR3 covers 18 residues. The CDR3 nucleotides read TGTGCCAGCAGTTTATTAAATCCGGGGCAGGACGCTGGAAACACCATATATTTT. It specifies CASSLLNPGQDAGNTIYF.

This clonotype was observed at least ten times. The CDR3 DNA follows: TGCGCCAGCAAAGCGGGACAGGGGCGCGAGCAGTACTTC. As protein: CASKAGQGREQYF. This chain joins TRBV5-1 and TRBJ2-7, with 10 bases that match TRBD1. The V and J ends lost 6 bases and 6 bases, in that order; junction bases with no gene match: 6. The germline V gene has CDR1 SGHRS and CDR2 YFSETQ. The CDR3 has 13 amino acids.

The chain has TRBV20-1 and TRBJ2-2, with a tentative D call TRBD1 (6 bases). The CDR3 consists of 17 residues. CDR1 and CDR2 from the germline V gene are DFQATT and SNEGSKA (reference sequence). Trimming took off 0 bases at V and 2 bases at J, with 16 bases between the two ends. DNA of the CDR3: TGCAGTGCTAGAGATTACAGGGCAGCATCAAACACCGGGGAGCTGTTTTTT. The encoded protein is CSARDYRAASNTGELFF.

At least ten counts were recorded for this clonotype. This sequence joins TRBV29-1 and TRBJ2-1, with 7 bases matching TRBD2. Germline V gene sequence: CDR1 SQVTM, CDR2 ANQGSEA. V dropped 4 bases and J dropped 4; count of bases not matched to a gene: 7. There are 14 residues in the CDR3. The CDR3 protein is CSVGVRLAYNEQFF. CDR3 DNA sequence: TGCAGCGTTGGAGTCCGACTAGCATACAATGAGCAGTTCTTC.

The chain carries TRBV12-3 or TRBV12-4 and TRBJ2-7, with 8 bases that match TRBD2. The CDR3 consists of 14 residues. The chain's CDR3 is CATKLGGGTYEQYF. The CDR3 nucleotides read TGTGCTACTAAACTCGGGGGGGGGACCTACGAGCAGTACTTC.

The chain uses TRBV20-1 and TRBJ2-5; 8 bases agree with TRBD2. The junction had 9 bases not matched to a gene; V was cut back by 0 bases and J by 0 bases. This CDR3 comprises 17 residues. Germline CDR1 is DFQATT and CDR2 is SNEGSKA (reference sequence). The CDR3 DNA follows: TGCAGTGCTAGAGATGGGCGGGCGGGGGGAAACCAAGAGACCCAGTACTTC. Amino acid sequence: CSARDGRAGGNQETQYF.

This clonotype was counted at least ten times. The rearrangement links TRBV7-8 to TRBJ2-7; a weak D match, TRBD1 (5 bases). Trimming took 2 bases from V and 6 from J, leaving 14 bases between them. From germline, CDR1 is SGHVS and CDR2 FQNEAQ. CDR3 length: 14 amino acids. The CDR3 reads CASSLHRTGAEQYF. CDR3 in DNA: TGTGCCAGCAGCTTACACAGGACCGGAGCCGAGCAGTACTTC.

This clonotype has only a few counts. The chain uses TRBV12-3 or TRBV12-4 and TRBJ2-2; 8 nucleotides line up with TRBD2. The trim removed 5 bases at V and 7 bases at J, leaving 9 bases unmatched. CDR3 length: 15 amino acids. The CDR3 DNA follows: TGTGCCAGCAGTCACTCAACTAGCGGAGGCGGGGAGCTGTTTTTT. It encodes CASSHSTSGGGELFF.